This T cell receptor beta chain comes out of a study of T cell changes during pregnancy in multiple sclerosis. The assay was immunoSEQ multiplex PCR, and TCRdb's table has in-frame clones only and misses some. Of 45,000 to 65,000 clones listed, approximately 94% are singletons. Germline values: CDR1 MGHRA, CDR2 YSYEKL. CDR3 length: 16 residues. V lost 2 bases to trimming and J lost 4 bases, with 14 bases between them. The TCR comes from a female donor with multiple sclerosis, enrolled in a pregnancy study. The chain is built from TRBV4-1 and TRBJ2-2; maybe TRBD2 (7 bases). This specimen consisted of CD8+ T cells from peripheral blood mononuclear cells, obtained in the third trimester of pregnancy. This chain's CDR3 is CASSQWRGEGTGELFF. Here the CDR3 DNA reads TGCGCCAGCAGCCAATGGAGGGGGGAGGGCACCGGGGAGCTGTTTTTT.